Below are 32 T cell receptor beta chains sequenced from a single sample in a study of cytomegalovirus exposure and HLA in healthy donors. The PCR contained 60 Vbeta and 13 Jbeta primers. Profiling relied on immunoSEQ multiplex PCR, and the TCRdb table lists in-frame clones only, not all of them. The sample has 60,000 to 85,000 clones; about 79% are singletons. What was sequenced was PBMCs. Receptor source: a man in his 70s in good health and CMV-seropositive.

The table lists this clone with a count of one. CDR3 sequence: CASSLATSGDFSYEQYF. Written as DNA, the CDR3 is TGCGCCAGCAGCTTGGCCACCAGCGGGGACTTCTCCTACGAGCAGTACTTC. V is TRBV5-1 and J is TRBJ2-7; 7 nucleotides align to TRBD2. The V gene end was trimmed by 0 bases and the J gene end by 0 bases; junction bases not matched to a gene: 9. CDR1 and CDR2 (germline): SGHRS, YFSETQ. The CDR3 extends over 17 amino acids.

The CDR3, as DNA: TGCAGCGTCGGGTTCGGCGGGGGGCGGAATGAGCAGTTCTTC. Translation: CSVGFGGGRNEQFF. The chain couples TRBV29-1 to TRBJ2-1, with 8 bases that match TRBD2. In germline, CDR1 is SQVTM, CDR2 ANQGSEA. V was clipped by 6 bases and J by 7 bases; unmatched bases: 11. This CDR3 spans 14 amino acids.

The chain links TRBV5-1 to TRBJ2-1; 9 nucleotides agree with TRBD1. CDR3 length equals 14 residues. V dropped 4 bases and J dropped 4; count of bases not matched to a gene: 3. CDR1 SGHRS and CDR2 YFSETQ come from the germline V gene. CDR3: CASSLDRGYNEQFF. As DNA, the CDR3 is TGCGCCAGCAGCCTGGACAGGGGTTACAATGAGCAGTTCTTC.

The rearrangement joins TRBV5-4 to TRBJ1-2; TRBD1 agrees at 8 bases. Per the germline V gene, CDR1 is SGHNT and CDR2 is YYREEE (reference sequence). The junction had 4 bases not matched to a gene; V was cut back by 1 base and J by 5 bases. This CDR3 has 14 residues. The CDR3 reads CASSLSRGQYGYTF. CDR3 nucleotides: TGTGCCAGCAGCTTGTCCAGGGGGCAGTATGGCTACACCTTC.

This clone was seen once. The genes are TRBV20-1 and TRBJ2-5; D remains ambiguous. The CDR3 covers 10 residues. Trimming removed 2 bases at V and 5 bases at J, with 3 bases between. The germline V gene encodes CDR1 DFQATT and CDR2 SNEGSKA (reference sequence). CDR3 protein: CSARRETQYF. The CDR3 DNA reads TGCAGTGCTAGACGGGAGACCCAGTACTTC.

This clone was seen just once. The chain uses TRBV19 and TRBJ1-5; 7 bases map to TRBD1. From germline, CDR1 is LNHDA and CDR2 SQIVND (reference sequence). V lost 5 bases and J lost 3; bases outside the gene matches: 4. The CDR3 consists of 14 residues. The CDR3 loop is CASSLTGNNQPQHF. The CDR3 DNA reads TGTGCCAGTAGTCTGACAGGGAACAATCAGCCCCAGCATTTT.

The V call is TRBV2, the J call TRBJ2-7; 8 nucleotides match TRBD1. Germline V gives CDR1 SNHLY, CDR2 FYNNEI. V lost 2 bases, J lost 9 bases, and 9 bases stayed unmatched. This CDR3 has 14 amino acids. CDR3 sequence: CASSEPDRVGVQYF. CDR3 in DNA: TGTGCCAGCAGTGAACCGGACAGGGTGGGGGTGCAGTACTTC.

The rearrangement uses TRBV2 and TRBJ2-2; TRBD2 agrees at 10 bases. The CDR3 extends over 15 amino acids. From germline, CDR1 is SNHLY and CDR2 FYNNEI. With V trimmed by 6 bases and J by 6 bases, 7 bases remained unmatched. The CDR3 DNA reads TGTGCCAGCAGGGAACTAGCGGGAATCGCCGGGGAGCTGTTTTTT. Translating it yields CASRELAGIAGELFF.

The CDR3 bases are TGTGCCTGGACCCCAGGAGGGGGGGAACTGTTTTTT. Its protein product is CAWTPGGGELFF. This rearrangement joins TRBV30 to TRBJ1-4, with D possibly matching TRBD1 (6 bases). The V gene lost 4 bases and the J gene lost 12 bases, with 15 bases spanning the gap. Germline values: CDR1 GTSNPN, CDR2 SVGIG (reference sequence). The CDR3 covers 12 residues.

The V call is TRBV5-1, the J call TRBJ1-1, with 11 positions matching TRBD1. CDR1 is SGHRS, CDR2 YFSETQ, per germline. V was pared by 1 base and J by 1 base, with 3 bases of the junction left unmatched. The CDR3 consists of 16 residues. CDR3: CASSLRGTGGNTEAFF. As DNA, the CDR3 is TGCGCCAGCAGCTTGAGAGGGACAGGGGGGAACACTGAAGCTTTCTTT.

The rearrangement uses TRBV28 and TRBJ2-3; 11 nucleotides agree with TRBD2. The V and J ends lost 1 base and 4 bases, in that order; junction bases with no gene match: 1. This CDR3 is built from 15 residues. Per germline, CDR1 MDHEN and CDR2 SYDVKM. The CDR3 region is CASSLSLAGADTQYF. The DNA for the CDR3 is TGTGCCAGCAGTTTATCACTAGCGGGAGCAGATACGCAGTATTTT.

There are a few counts of this clone. This chain connects TRBV4-2 to TRBJ1-1; 8 bases are shared with TRBD1. Germline V gives CDR1 LGHNA, CDR2 YNFKEQ. V lost 1 base and J lost 5; bases outside the gene matches: 9. There are 16 residues in the CDR3. CDR3 DNA: TGTGCCAGCAGCCAAGGGGTCAGGGGGCGAAGGACTGAAGCTTTCTTT. The encoded protein is CASSQGVRGRRTEAFF.

This clone came up once. The rearrangement joins TRBV10-3 to TRBJ2-3; TRBD1 matches 8 bases. This CDR3 has 16 residues. Germline-derived CDR1 and CDR2 are ENHRY and SYGVKD. V dropped 6 bases and J dropped 0; count of bases not matched to a gene: 8. CDR3 nucleotide sequence: TGTGCCATCAGCCCCGGGACAGGACATAGCACAGATACGCAGTATTTT. Protein product: CAISPGTGHSTDTQYF.

V and J are TRBV6-8 and TRBJ2-6; the D gene is possibly TRBD2 (6 bases). The CDR3 is 15 residues long. Trimming stripped 6 bases from V and 1 base from J, with 10 bases between. Germline V gives CDR1 MNHGY, CDR2 SAAAGT. The CDR3 DNA reads TGTGCCAGCAGATCCGGGGGATCTGGGGCCAACGTCCTGACTTTC. Translation: CASRSGGSGANVLTF.

The rearrangement joins TRBV6-5 to TRBJ1-3; D is ambiguous. Trimming stripped 8 bases from V and 2 bases from J, with 16 bases between. The CDR3 is made up of 15 amino acids. In germline, CDR1 is MNHEY, CDR2 SVGAGI. The DNA of the CDR3 is TGTGCCAGCTCCCAGACCGGGTCCCCTGGAAACACCATATATTTT. Translated, it gives CASSQTGSPGNTIYF.

This clone was recorded only once. J is TRBJ2-2 and V is TRBV2, with D maybe TRBD1 (7 bases). This CDR3 contains 18 residues. Germline CDR1 reads SNHLY; CDR2 reads FYNNEI. Trimming shortened V by 5 bases and J by 5 bases, and 24 bases separated the two germline ends. CDR3 residues: CASSYPRWRDSRTGELFF. The CDR3 DNA is TGTGCCAGCAGTTATCCTAGGTGGAGGGACAGTCGGACCGGGGAGCTGTTTTTT.

CDR3 loop: CASSRSWGANEKLFF. CDR3 DNA: TGTGCCAGCAGCCGATCTTGGGGGGCTAATGAAAAACTGTTTTTT. The chain recombines TRBV9 with TRBJ1-4; a weak D match, TRBD1 (5 bases). Germline loops: CDR1 SGDLS, CDR2 YYNGEE. Trimming took off 4 bases at V and 3 bases at J, with 13 bases between the two ends. The CDR3 covers 15 residues.

This chain links TRBV7-3 with TRBJ2-3; 7 bases fit TRBD1. This CDR3 contains 14 residues. Looked up from germline, CDR1 is SGHTA and CDR2 is FQGTGA. The V segment lost 4 bases and the J segment 1 base; nucleotides outside the gene matches: 2. CDR3 sequence: CASSSGTGTDTQYF. The CDR3 DNA sequence: TGTGCCAGCAGCTCCGGGACAGGCACAGATACGCAGTATTTT.

The genes are TRBV2 and TRBJ2-1, with 13 bases lining up with TRBD2. After removal of 4 bases from V and 7 bases from J, the junction contained 4 bases not matched to a gene. Germline lookup yields CDR1 SNHLY and CDR2 FYNNEI. The CDR3 runs 15 residues. The CDR3 loop is CASSGTSGSVNEQFF. CDR3 sequence (DNA): TGTGCCAGCAGTGGGACTAGCGGGAGTGTGAATGAGCAGTTCTTC.

The chain is built from TRBV28 and TRBJ2-7, with a possible D match to TRBD1 (6 bases). Germline CDR1 and CDR2: MDHEN and SYDVKM. CDR3 size: 14 residues. V lost 2 bases and J 2 bases, leaving 10 bases between the germline ends. The CDR3 DNA reads TGTGCCAGCAGTTTAAGAGGGGGTACCTACGAGCAGTACTTC. It yields the protein CASSLRGGTYEQYF.

The chain uses TRBV29-1 and TRBJ2-2, with a tentative D call TRBD1 (5 bases). V lost 7 bases and J lost 4, with 13 bases in between. CDR1 and CDR2 (germline): SQVTM, ANQGSEA. The CDR3 totals 13 residues. The CDR3 nucleotides read TGCAGCGCCGAGAGGCAGGGCACCGGGGAGCTGTTTTTT. Translating it yields CSAERQGTGELFF.

V usage is TRBV28 and J usage is TRBJ2-1; D remains ambiguous. CDR1 is MDHEN and CDR2 is SYDVKM in the germline V gene. V dropped 1 base and J dropped 9 bases, with 16 bases sitting between them. The CDR3 totals 15 residues. This CDR3 reads CASSLFGLTSVEQFF. The CDR3 DNA is TGTGCCAGCAGTTTATTTGGGCTAACAAGTGTTGAGCAGTTCTTC.

V and J are TRBV30 and TRBJ2-3; D might be TRBD1 (6 bases). V was trimmed by 5 bases and J by 0 bases, leaving 12 bases between them. CDR3 length equals 14 residues. Germline V gene data show CDR1 as GTSNPN and CDR2 as SVGIG (reference sequence). The CDR3 region is CAWQGITSTDTQYF. In DNA, the CDR3 is TGTGCCTGGCAGGGGATCACTAGCACAGATACGCAGTATTTT.

This clone was seen a single time. This rearrangement joins TRBV6-8 to TRBJ2-4; D might be TRBD2 (5 bases). Germline V gene data show CDR1 as MNHGY and CDR2 as SAAAGT. Deletions cut 8 bases from V and 8 bases from J, with 7 bases between. The CDR3 consists of 10 residues. CDR3 DNA sequence: TGTGCCAGCCGGGATTACATTCAGTACTTC. Translated, it gives CASRDYIQYF.

The V and J genes are TRBV19 and TRBJ2-7; 8 nucleotides line up with TRBD2. CDR1 is LNHDA and CDR2 is SQIVND in the germline V gene (reference sequence). The J segment lost 4 bases and the V segment lost 6 bases, leaving 5 bases of the junction unmatched. The CDR3 runs to 13 residues. The DNA of the CDR3 is TGTGCCAGTAGCCAATTAGCGGGGTACGAGCAGTACTTC. It encodes CASSQLAGYEQYF. Filled out from reference TRBV19 and TRBJ2-7, the complete variable domain reads DGGITQSPKYLFRKEGQNVTLSCEQNLNHDAMYWYRQDPGQGLRLIYYSQIVNDFQKGDIAEGYSVSREKKESFPLTVTSAQKNPTAFYLCASSQLAGYEQYFGPGTRLTVT.

This chain connects TRBV2 to TRBJ2-7; 13 nucleotides line up with TRBD2. V gave up 6 bases and J gave up 3 bases; unmatched junction bases: 8. CDR3 length equals 16 residues. Germline V lookup: CDR1 SNHLY, CDR2 FYNNEI. The CDR3 sequence is CASRPDRTSGSYEQYF. The CDR3 DNA is TGTGCCAGCAGACCAGACCGGACTAGCGGGAGCTACGAGCAGTACTTC.

The chain carries TRBV28 and TRBJ2-2; TRBD1 might be the D (7 bases). The CDR3 covers 13 residues. Germline loops: CDR1 MDHEN, CDR2 SYDVKM. V was clipped by 4 bases and J by 5 bases, with 8 bases between them. The CDR3 sequence: CASSSGGTGELFF. For the CDR3, the DNA is TGTGCCAGCAGTTCAGGGGGGACCGGGGAGCTGTTTTTT.

This clone was counted only a few times. The chain couples TRBV6-1 to TRBJ1-5; D possibly corresponds to TRBD1 (6 bases). The germline V gene has CDR1 MNHNS and CDR2 SASEGT. The CDR3 length is 16 residues. Trimming took off 4 bases at V and 7 bases at J, with 20 bases between the two ends. The CDR3 protein is CASSANRVGSGQPQHF. The CDR3 nucleotides read TGTGCCAGCAGTGCGAACAGGGTTGGGTCCGGACAGCCCCAGCATTTT.

V usage is TRBV11-2 and J usage is TRBJ1-1; 8 bases match TRBD1. The CDR3 extends over 14 amino acids. The germline CDR1 and CDR2 sequences are SGHAT and FQNNGV. Germline trimming cut 5 bases from V and 5 bases from J; bases unmatched to any gene: 7. The CDR3 loop is CASSAGQGETEAFF. The DNA of the CDR3 is TGTGCCAGCAGCGCAGGACAGGGTGAAACTGAAGCTTTCTTT.

The chain couples TRBV30 to TRBJ1-4; D is uncertain. The CDR3 is 13 amino acids. The germline V gene has CDR1 GTSNPN and CDR2 SVGIG (reference sequence). Trimming shortened V by 4 bases and J by 7 bases, and 13 bases separated the two germline ends. CDR3 sequence: CAWKSGMREKLFF. The DNA for the CDR3 is TGTGCCTGGAAATCCGGGATGCGTGAAAAACTGTTTTTT.

The chain is built from TRBV7-8 and TRBJ2-1, with TRBD2 identical over 8 bases. The CDR3 covers 18 residues. The J segment lost 0 bases and the V segment lost 3 bases, leaving 10 bases of the junction unmatched. Germline V gene lookup returns CDR1 SGHVS and CDR2 FQNEAQ. In nucleotides, the CDR3 is TGTGCCAGCAGCTTCCTCAGCGGGGGCCTGAGCTCCTACAATGAGCAGTTCTTC. This gives the protein CASSFLSGGLSSYNEQFF.

V gene TRBV6-1 combines with J gene TRBJ2-3; TRBD2 matches at 8 bases. Trimming removed 5 bases from V and 4 bases from J; junction bases left unmatched: 5. The CDR3 is 14 amino acids. The germline CDR1 and CDR2 sequences are MNHNS and SASEGT. The CDR3 DNA reads TGTGCCAGCAGTAGCGGGAGAAGTGCAGATACGCAGTATTTT. It specifies CASSSGRSADTQYF.